These T cell receptor beta chains were read from a single sample in a study of regulatory T cells in long-lasting Graves disease. TCRdb re-called the multiplex PCR reads through MiXCR, storing one row per CDR3 protein. The repertoire holds 420,000 or so distinct CDR3 sequences, about a sixth seen once, with under 30% in the top ten. This same sample was also taken into another study, of T cells in Graves' hyperthyroidism and ophthalmopathy.

The input for sequencing was peripheral blood mononuclear cells (PBMCs), taken at new diagnosis, from a patient treated with antithyroid drugs. The receptors derive from a woman under 30 with Graves disease. Both conserved end residues are part of each CDR3. A D gene is named only where the DNA matches it firmly. The listing skips clone size in some rows; elsewhere it reads once, few, many or a size class.

TRBV7-2	TRBJ1-2	TRBD1	many	TGTGCCAGCAGCTTACCCCCGGGACAGGATGGCTACACCTTC	CASSLPPGQDGYTF
TRBV5-5	TRBJ1-2	TRBD1	many	TGTGCCAGCAGCTTGGGGATACAGGGGTACTATGGCTACACCTTC	CASSLGIQGYYGYTF
TRBV5-1	TRBJ2-1	TRBD2	-	TGCGCCAGCAGCTTCAGCGGGAGGGCCGAGAATGAGCAGTTCTTC	CASSFSGRAENEQFF
TRBV18	TRBJ2-7	-	many	TGTGCCAGCTCACCGTCTGTGGGCGAGCAGTACTTC	CASSPSVGEQYF
TRBV20-1	TRBJ2-7	TRBD2	few	TGCAGTGCTAGTATCTCTAGCGGGTCCTACGAGCAGTACTTC	CSASISSGSYEQYF
TRBV27	TRBJ2-7	TRBD2	many	TGTGCCAGCAGTTTATCCGTCCGACTAGCGGGAAATAACGAGCAGTACTTC	CASSLSVRLAGNNEQYF
TRBV5-1	TRBJ2-1	TRBD2	few	TGCGCCAGCACCTCGACTAGCGGGAGGGCAACGGGGGATGAGCAGTTCTTC	CASTSTSGRATGDEQFF
TRBV7-2	TRBJ2-1	TRBD2	many	TGTGCCAGCAGCTCCGAACTAGCGGGAGCGAATGAGCAGTTCTTC	CASSSELAGANEQFF
TRBV28	TRBJ2-3	TRBD1	few	TGTGCCACCAGAATGTGGGCACAGGGGGCAGATACGCAGTATTTT	CATRMWAQGADTQYF
TRBV14	TRBJ2-7	TRBD2	once	TGTGCCAGCAGCACACTGGCGGGAGGACCTCTCGAGCAGTACTTC	CASSTLAGGPLEQYF
TRBV20-1	TRBJ2-1	-	-	TGCAGTGCTAGGTCTAGCGTCGTTTTTAATGAGCAGTTCTTC	CSARSSVVFNEQFF
TRBV6-1	TRBJ2-1	-	-	TGTGCCAGCACGGCTAGCCCCCAGACCTACAATGAGCAGTTCTTC	CASTASPQTYNEQFF
TRBV2	TRBJ2-5	-	many	TGTGCCAGCAGTGAAGGGTGGGAGACCCAGTACTTC	CASSEGWETQYF
TRBV5-1	TRBJ2-1	TRBD2	-	TGCGCCAGCCGGGGGGAACTAGCGGACTACAATGAGCAGTTCTTC	CASRGELADYNEQFF
TRBV6-2/TRBV6-3	TRBJ2-6	-	many	TGTGCCAGCAGTGATTTAGAGTCGGGGGCCAACGTCCTGACTTTC	CASSDLESGANVLTF
TRBV2	TRBJ1-5	-	many	TGTGCCAGCAGTGAAGGGGTTCAGCCCCAGCATTTT	CASSEGVQPQHF
TRBV12-3/TRBV12-4	TRBJ2-3	-	many	TGTGCCAGCAGGCAGCTAAACACAGATACGCAGTATTTT	CASRQLNTDTQYF
TRBV7-2	TRBJ2-1	TRBD2	-	TGTGCCAGCAGCTTAGCGGGAGGGAAGTACAATGAGCAGTTCTTC	CASSLAGGKYNEQFF
TRBV7-6	TRBJ2-6	-	-	TGTGCCAGCAGCTTGAATCCCGGACACTCTGGGGCCAACGTCCTGACTTTC	CASSLNPGHSGANVLTF
TRBV19	TRBJ2-1	TRBD1	-	TGTGCCAGTGGACAGGGGGGCAATGAGCAGTTCTTC	CASGQGGNEQFF
TRBV5-1	TRBJ2-2	-	-	TGCGCCAGCAGCCTCCAAACTGGGCCGGGCACCGGGGAGCTGTTTTTT	CASSLQTGPGTGELFF
TRBV7-2	TRBJ2-5	TRBD1	many	TGTGCCAGCAGCCTCACTCCGGGACAGGGAGAGACCCAGTACTTC	CASSLTPGQGETQYF
TRBV20-1	TRBJ2-5	-	-	TGCAGTGCTAGTTTCGGGAGAGAGACCCAGTACTTC	CSASFGRETQYF
TRBV6-1	TRBJ2-1	-	-	TGTGCCAGCAGTCCGGGACGGGTTAATGAGCAGTTCTTC	CASSPGRVNEQFF
TRBV2	TRBJ2-1	-	many	TGTGCCAGCATGTACGGGGGCGCATCCTACAATGAGCAGTTCTTC	CASMYGGASYNEQFF